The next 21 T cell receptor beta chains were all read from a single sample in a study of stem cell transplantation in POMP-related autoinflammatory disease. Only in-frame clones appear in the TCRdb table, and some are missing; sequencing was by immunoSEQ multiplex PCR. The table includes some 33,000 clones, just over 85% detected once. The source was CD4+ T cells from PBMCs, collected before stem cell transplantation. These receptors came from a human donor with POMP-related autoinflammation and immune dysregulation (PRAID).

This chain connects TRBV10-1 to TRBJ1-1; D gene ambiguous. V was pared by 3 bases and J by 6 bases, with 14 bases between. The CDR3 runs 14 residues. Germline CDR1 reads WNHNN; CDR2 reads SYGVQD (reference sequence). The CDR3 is CASSEDLAEAEAFF. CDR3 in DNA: TGCGCCAGCAGTGAAGACCTGGCGGAGGCTGAAGCTTTCTTT.

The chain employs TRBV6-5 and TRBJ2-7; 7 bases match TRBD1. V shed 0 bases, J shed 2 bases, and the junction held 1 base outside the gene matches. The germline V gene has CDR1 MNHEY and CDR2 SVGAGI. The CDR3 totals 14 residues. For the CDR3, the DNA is TGTGCCAGCAGTTACTCGGGACAGACCTACGAGCAGTACTTC. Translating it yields CASSYSGQTYEQYF.

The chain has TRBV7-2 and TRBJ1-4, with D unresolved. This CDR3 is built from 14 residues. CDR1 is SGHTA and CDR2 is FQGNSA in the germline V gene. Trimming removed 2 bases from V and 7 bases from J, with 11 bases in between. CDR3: CASSLNSRGEKLFF. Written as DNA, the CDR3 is TGTGCCAGCAGCTTAAACTCTAGAGGTGAAAAACTGTTTTTT.

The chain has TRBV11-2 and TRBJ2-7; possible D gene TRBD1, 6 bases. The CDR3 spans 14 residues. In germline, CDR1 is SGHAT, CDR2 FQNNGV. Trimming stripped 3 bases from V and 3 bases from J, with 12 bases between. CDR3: CASSFRDTLYEQYF. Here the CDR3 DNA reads TGTGCCAGCAGCTTCAGGGACACCCTCTACGAGCAGTACTTC.

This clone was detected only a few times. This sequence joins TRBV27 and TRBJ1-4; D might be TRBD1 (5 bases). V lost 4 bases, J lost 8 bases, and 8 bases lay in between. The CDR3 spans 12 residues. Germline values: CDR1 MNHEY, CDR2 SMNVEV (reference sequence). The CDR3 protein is CASSYQGEKLFF. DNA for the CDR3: TGTGCCAGCAGTTACCAGGGAGAAAAACTGTTTTTT.

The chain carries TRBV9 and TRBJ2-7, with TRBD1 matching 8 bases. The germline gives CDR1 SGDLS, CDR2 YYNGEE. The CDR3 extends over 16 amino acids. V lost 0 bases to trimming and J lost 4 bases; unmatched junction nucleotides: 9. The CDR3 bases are TGTGCCAGCAGCGTAGGGAGACCGGGACAGGCTTACGAGCAGTACTTC. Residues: CASSVGRPGQAYEQYF.

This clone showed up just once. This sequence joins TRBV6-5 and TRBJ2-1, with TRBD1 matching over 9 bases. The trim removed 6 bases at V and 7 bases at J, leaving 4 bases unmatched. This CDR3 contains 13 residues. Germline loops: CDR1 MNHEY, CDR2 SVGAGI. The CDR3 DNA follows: TGTGCCAGCAGACTACAGGGGGCTAATGAGCAGTTCTTC. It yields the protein CASRLQGANEQFF.

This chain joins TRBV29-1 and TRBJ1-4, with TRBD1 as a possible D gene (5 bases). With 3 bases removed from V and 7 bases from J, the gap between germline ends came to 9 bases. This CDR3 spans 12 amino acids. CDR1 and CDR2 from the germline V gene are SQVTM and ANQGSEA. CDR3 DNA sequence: TGCAGCGTTGAGGGGGGAGGTGAAAAACTGTTTTTT. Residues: CSVEGGGEKLFF.

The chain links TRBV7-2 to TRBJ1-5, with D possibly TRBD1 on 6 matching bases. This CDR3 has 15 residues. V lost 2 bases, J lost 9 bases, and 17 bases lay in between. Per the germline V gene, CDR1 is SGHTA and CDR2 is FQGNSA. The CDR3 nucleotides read TGTGCCAGCAGCTTAAACGCCAGGGGCGTTGGGCCCCAGCATTTT. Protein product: CASSLNARGVGPQHF.

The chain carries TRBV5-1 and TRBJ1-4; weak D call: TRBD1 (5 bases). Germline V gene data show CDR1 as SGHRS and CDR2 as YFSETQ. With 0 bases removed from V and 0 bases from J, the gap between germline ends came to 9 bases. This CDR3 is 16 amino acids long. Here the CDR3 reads CASSLGTQATNEKLFF. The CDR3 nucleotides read TGCGCCAGCAGCTTGGGCACACAGGCAACTAATGAAAAACTGTTTTTT.

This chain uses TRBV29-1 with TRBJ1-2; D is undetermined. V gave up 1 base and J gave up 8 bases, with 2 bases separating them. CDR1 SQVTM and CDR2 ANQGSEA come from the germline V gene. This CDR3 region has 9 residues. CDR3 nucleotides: TGCAGCGTTGAAGGGGGCTACACCTTC. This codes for CSVEGGYTF.

CDR3 coding DNA: TGTGCCAGCAGCTTACAGGTTGGGGCCAACGTCCTGACTTTC. Its translation is CASSLQVGANVLTF. The rearrangement joins TRBV7-2 to TRBJ2-6, with D uncertain. Trimming took 2 bases from V and 3 from J, leaving 5 bases between them. Germline V gene lookup returns CDR1 SGHTA and CDR2 FQGNSA. The CDR3 is made up of 14 amino acids.

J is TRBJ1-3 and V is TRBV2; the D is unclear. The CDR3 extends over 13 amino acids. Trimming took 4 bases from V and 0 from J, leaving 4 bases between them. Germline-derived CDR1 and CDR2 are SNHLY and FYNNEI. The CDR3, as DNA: TGTGCCAGCAGTGGCGACTCTGGAAACACCATATATTTT. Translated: CASSGDSGNTIYF.

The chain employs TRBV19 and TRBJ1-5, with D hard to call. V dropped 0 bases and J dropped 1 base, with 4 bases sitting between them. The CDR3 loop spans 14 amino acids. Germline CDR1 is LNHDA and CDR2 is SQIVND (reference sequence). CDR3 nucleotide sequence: TGTGCCAGTAGTATAGATGTGAGCAATCAGCCCCAGCATTTT. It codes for CASSIDVSNQPQHF.

CDR3 bases: TGTGCCAGCAGTGTCGGGCAAGAGACCCAGTACTTC. As protein: CASSVGQETQYF. This chain links TRBV2 with TRBJ2-5, with D unclear. CDR3 size: 12 residues. CDR1 is SNHLY, CDR2 FYNNEI, per germline. The ends were cut back, 4 bases at V and 2 bases at J, with 5 bases in the middle.

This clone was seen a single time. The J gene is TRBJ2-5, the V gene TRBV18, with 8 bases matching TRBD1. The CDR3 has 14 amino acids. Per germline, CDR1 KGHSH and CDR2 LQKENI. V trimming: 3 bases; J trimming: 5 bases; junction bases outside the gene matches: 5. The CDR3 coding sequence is TGTGCCAGCTCACCCCAGGGGGCTGGTGAGACCCAGTACTTC. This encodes CASSPQGAGETQYF.

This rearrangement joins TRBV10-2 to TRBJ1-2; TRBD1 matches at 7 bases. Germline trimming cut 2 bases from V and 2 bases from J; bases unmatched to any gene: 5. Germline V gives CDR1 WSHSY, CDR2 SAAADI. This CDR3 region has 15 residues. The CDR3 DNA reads TGCGCCAGCAGTGAGCGAACAGGGGCCAACTATGGCTACACCTTC. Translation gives CASSERTGANYGYTF.

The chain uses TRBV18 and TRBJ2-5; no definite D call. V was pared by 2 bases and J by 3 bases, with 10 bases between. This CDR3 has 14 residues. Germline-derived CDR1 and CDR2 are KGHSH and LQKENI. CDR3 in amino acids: CASSPSQAKETQYF. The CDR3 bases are TGTGCCAGCTCACCAAGTCAGGCAAAAGAGACCCAGTACTTC.

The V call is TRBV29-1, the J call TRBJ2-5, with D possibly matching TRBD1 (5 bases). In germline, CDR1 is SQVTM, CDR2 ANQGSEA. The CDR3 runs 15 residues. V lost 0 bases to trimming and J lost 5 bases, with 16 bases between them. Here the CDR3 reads CSVEDTGPSGETQYF. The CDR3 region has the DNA TGCAGCGTTGAAGATACAGGACCTAGTGGGGAGACCCAGTACTTC.

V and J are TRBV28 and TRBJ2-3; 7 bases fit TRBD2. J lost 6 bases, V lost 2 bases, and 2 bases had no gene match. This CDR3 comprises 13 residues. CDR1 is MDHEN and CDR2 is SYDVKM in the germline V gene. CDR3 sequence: CASSLNGRDTQYF. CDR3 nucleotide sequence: TGTGCCAGCAGTTTAAACGGGAGGGATACGCAGTATTTT.

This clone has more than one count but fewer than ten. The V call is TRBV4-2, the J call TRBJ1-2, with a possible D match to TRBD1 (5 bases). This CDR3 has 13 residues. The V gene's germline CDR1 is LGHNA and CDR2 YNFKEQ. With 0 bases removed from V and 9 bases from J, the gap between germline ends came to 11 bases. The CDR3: CASSQDIRGRYTF. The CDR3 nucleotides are TGTGCCAGCAGCCAAGATATTCGGGGACGCTACACCTTC.